This entry is about one T cell receptor beta chain. The sample belongs to a study of blood T cell repertoires in COVID-19. Overall study context: The study drew acute and convalescent COVID-19 samples from the United States, Italy and Spain. The cDNA or gDNA used as material had been derived from T cells, B-cell-depleted T cells, or PBMCs.

Original data processing: Amplification of reference gene primers provided the estimated nucleated cell counts. TCRdb's copy holds only in-frame clones and misses some; the assay was immunoSEQ multiplex PCR. The V and J calls and clone size were taken over from that table, and D and trimming were inferred from the DNA. This table holds some 95,000 clones, over 70% found once. The CDR3 is made up of 13 amino acids. Trimming removed 6 bases from V and 5 bases from J; junction bases left unmatched: 6. CDR1 and CDR2 (germline): ENHRY, SYGVKD. The clonotype was recovered from a man between 45 and 60 years old who had recovered from COVID-19. Sequencing used peripheral blood. The chain couples TRBV10-3 to TRBJ1-2; TRBD1 agrees at 7 bases. The CDR3 spells CAISGQEFYGYTF. In DNA, the CDR3 is TGTGCCATCAGCGGACAGGAATTTTATGGCTACACCTTC.